A selection of T cell receptor beta chains follows, all from one sample in a study of T cell responses to AZD1222 COVID-19 vaccine. Assay: immunoSEQ multiplex PCR; the TCRdb copy retains only in-frame clones and omits some. This table holds approximately 70,000 clones, approximately 81% found once. The sample was peripheral blood, taken on day 0 of AZD1222 vaccination. The receptors come from an adult in good health. The CDR3 runs from the conserved cysteine through the conserved F or W. The order of the fields is V gene, clone size, J gene, D gene, CDR3 DNA, CDR3 protein. The D gene is left open where the match is weak. Rows may omit the clone size; those that give it use once, few, many or a size class.

v_call: TRBV7-8; clone_size: NA; j_call: TRBJ2-3; d_call: TRBD2; cdr3_nt: TGTGCCAGCAGTTCCCCTAGCGGGGGATATACAGATACGCAGTATTTT; cdr3_aa: CASSSPSGGYTDTQYF
v_call: TRBV10-1; clone_size: few; j_call: TRBJ2-7; d_call: NA; cdr3_nt: TGCGCCAGCAGTACAACCGAAGACGGGGAGCAGTACTTC; cdr3_aa: CASSTTEDGEQYF
v_call: TRBV6-5; clone_size: NA; j_call: TRBJ2-7; d_call: TRBD1; cdr3_nt: TGTGCCAGCAGTTACTCCCTTACAGGGGGGTCCTACGAGCAGTACTTC; cdr3_aa: CASSYSLTGGSYEQYF
v_call: TRBV2; clone_size: NA; j_call: TRBJ1-1; d_call: NA; cdr3_nt: TGTGCCAGCAGTGAGATTGGGCTAGACACTGAAGCTTTCTTT; cdr3_aa: CASSEIGLDTEAFF
v_call: TRBV6-5; clone_size: NA; j_call: TRBJ2-7; d_call: NA; cdr3_nt: TGTGCCAGCAGTTACTCTGGCATCTACGAGCAGTACTTC; cdr3_aa: CASSYSGIYEQYF
v_call: TRBV11-3; clone_size: NA; j_call: TRBJ1-6; d_call: TRBD1; cdr3_nt: TGTGCCAGCAGCTTAGGGAAAATGGACAGGGGTTTGGGTTCACCCCTCCACTTT; cdr3_aa: CASSLGKMDRGLGSPLHF
v_call: TRBV4-1; clone_size: few; j_call: TRBJ2-1; d_call: TRBD2; cdr3_nt: TGCGCCAGCAGCCAAGATGCGGGGGTTTACAATGAGCAGTTCTTC; cdr3_aa: CASSQDAGVYNEQFF
v_call: TRBV5-5; clone_size: NA; j_call: TRBJ2-5; d_call: NA; cdr3_nt: TGTGCCAGCAGCTTGCTCACTATCCAAGAGACCCAGTACTTC; cdr3_aa: CASSLLTIQETQYF
v_call: TRBV2; clone_size: NA; j_call: TRBJ1-6; d_call: TRBD1; cdr3_nt: TGTGCCAGCAGTGAATACAGGGGGCCCAAATCACCCCTCCACTTT; cdr3_aa: CASSEYRGPKSPLHF
v_call: TRBV2; clone_size: once; j_call: TRBJ2-2; d_call: NA; cdr3_nt: TGTGCCAGCAAAAGCGGGGAGCTGTTTTTT; cdr3_aa: CASKSGELFF
v_call: TRBV18; clone_size: few; j_call: TRBJ1-1; d_call: NA; cdr3_nt: TGTGCCAGCTCACCAGGGGGTGAAGCTTTCTTT; cdr3_aa: CASSPGGEAFF
v_call: TRBV19; clone_size: once; j_call: TRBJ2-2; d_call: NA; cdr3_nt: TGTGCCAGTAAAAAAGGGGATGACACCGGGGAGCTGTTTTTT; cdr3_aa: CASKKGDDTGELFF
v_call: TRBV7-9; clone_size: few; j_call: TRBJ1-6; d_call: NA; cdr3_nt: TGTGCCAGCAGCTTAGAAAGTCCGCCACCCCTCCACTTT; cdr3_aa: CASSLESPPPLHF
v_call: TRBV5-5; clone_size: NA; j_call: TRBJ1-5; d_call: NA; cdr3_nt: TGTGCCAGCAGCTTGGGTGCAGGGACCCATTTTTGGCGCAATCAGCCCCAGCATTTT; cdr3_aa: CASSLGAGTHFWRNQPQHF
v_call: TRBV5-4; clone_size: NA; j_call: TRBJ1-4; d_call: TRBD1; cdr3_nt: TGTGCCAGCACCTTTGGGAGACAGGGAAATGAAAAACTGTTTTTT; cdr3_aa: CASTFGRQGNEKLFF
v_call: TRBV6-5; clone_size: NA; j_call: TRBJ2-2; d_call: NA; cdr3_nt: TGTGCCAGTTACACAACGAACACCGGGGAGCTGTTTTTT; cdr3_aa: CASYTTNTGELFF
v_call: TRBV5-1; clone_size: NA; j_call: TRBJ2-2; d_call: TRBD2; cdr3_nt: TGCGCCAGCAGCTTGGCGGGCGGGGGGGCGAACACCGGGGAGCTGTTTTTT; cdr3_aa: CASSLAGGGANTGELFF
v_call: TRBV2; clone_size: few; j_call: TRBJ2-1; d_call: NA; cdr3_nt: TGTGCCAGCAGACCTGCAGGCGATGAGCAGTTCTTC; cdr3_aa: CASRPAGDEQFF
v_call: TRBV5-6; clone_size: few; j_call: TRBJ1-3; d_call: NA; cdr3_nt: TGTGCCAGCAGCTTGGCCCGTCGGGCCGCCTCTGGAAACACCATATATTTT; cdr3_aa: CASSLARRAASGNTIYF
v_call: TRBV11-2; clone_size: NA; j_call: TRBJ2-2; d_call: TRBD1; cdr3_nt: TGTGCCAGCAGCCGGGGACAGGGGGCCACCGGGGAGCTGTTTTTT; cdr3_aa: CASSRGQGATGELFF
v_call: TRBV6-5; clone_size: NA; j_call: TRBJ1-4; d_call: NA; cdr3_nt: TGTGCCAGCAGTTACTCTGGAGTGGAAAAACTGTTTTTT; cdr3_aa: CASSYSGVEKLFF
v_call: TRBV19; clone_size: NA; j_call: TRBJ1-2; d_call: NA; cdr3_nt: TGTGCCAGTAGTCCCGCGACATTCTATGGCTACACCTTC; cdr3_aa: CASSPATFYGYTF
v_call: TRBV4-1; clone_size: NA; j_call: TRBJ2-2; d_call: NA; cdr3_nt: TGCGCCAGCAGCCAAGACTGGGACGGGGAGCTGTTTTTT; cdr3_aa: CASSQDWDGELFF
v_call: TRBV6-5; clone_size: NA; j_call: TRBJ1-4; d_call: TRBD1; cdr3_nt: TGTGCCAGCACCGGGGACAGCACTAATGAAAAACTGTTTTTT; cdr3_aa: CASTGDSTNEKLFF
v_call: TRBV11-3; clone_size: NA; j_call: TRBJ2-1; d_call: NA; cdr3_nt: TGTGCCAGCAGCTTCGGGCATGGGGGCAATGAGCAGTTCTTC; cdr3_aa: CASSFGHGGNEQFF
v_call: TRBV27; clone_size: NA; j_call: TRBJ2-3; d_call: NA; cdr3_nt: TGTGCCAGCAGGGCTCCCGGCGGGAATCAGGCTATTGATACGCAGTATTTT; cdr3_aa: CASRAPGGNQAIDTQYF
v_call: TRBV7-2; clone_size: NA; j_call: TRBJ1-2; d_call: NA; cdr3_nt: TGTGCCAGCAGCACGAGGGCCCCGGGCAACTATGGCTACACCTTC; cdr3_aa: CASSTRAPGNYGYTF
v_call: TRBV11-3; clone_size: NA; j_call: TRBJ1-6; d_call: NA; cdr3_nt: TGTGCCAGCAGAGGGGAAGTGTCACCCCTCCACTTT; cdr3_aa: CASRGEVSPLHF
v_call: TRBV7-8; clone_size: NA; j_call: TRBJ1-1; d_call: NA; cdr3_nt: TGTGCCAGCACCCCTAGTACGTTTGGAACTGAAGCTTTCTTT; cdr3_aa: CASTPSTFGTEAFF
v_call: TRBV4-1; clone_size: NA; j_call: TRBJ1-5; d_call: NA; cdr3_nt: TGCGCCAGCAGCCAAGAGCCGTATAGCAATCAGCCCCAGCATTTT; cdr3_aa: CASSQEPYSNQPQHF
v_call: TRBV14; clone_size: NA; j_call: TRBJ2-7; d_call: TRBD1; cdr3_nt: TGTGCCAGCAGCCCGGGGACAGGGACCTACGAGCAGTACTTC; cdr3_aa: CASSPGTGTYEQYF
v_call: TRBV9; clone_size: NA; j_call: TRBJ2-3; d_call: NA; cdr3_nt: TGTGCCAGCAGCGTAAATGCGGACTACACAGATACGCAGTATTTT; cdr3_aa: CASSVNADYTDTQYF
v_call: TRBV29-1; clone_size: NA; j_call: TRBJ2-2; d_call: NA; cdr3_nt: TGCAGCGTTGAAGAGTTGGGGGACACCGGGGAGCTGTTTTTT; cdr3_aa: CSVEELGDTGELFF
v_call: TRBV11-2; clone_size: NA; j_call: TRBJ1-4; d_call: NA; cdr3_nt: TGTGCCAGCAGCTTAGAGACAGTCCTTAATGAAAAACTGTTTTTT; cdr3_aa: CASSLETVLNEKLFF
v_call: TRBV6-6; clone_size: NA; j_call: TRBJ2-3; d_call: TRBD2; cdr3_nt: TGTGCCAGCAGTTACGCGGGACTAGTGCCAGATACGCAGTATTTT; cdr3_aa: CASSYAGLVPDTQYF
v_call: TRBV11-2; clone_size: NA; j_call: TRBJ2-7; d_call: NA; cdr3_nt: TGTGCCAGCAGCCGCGTAGGGGTGAGCTACGAGCAGTACTTC; cdr3_aa: CASSRVGVSYEQYF
v_call: TRBV25-1; clone_size: few; j_call: TRBJ2-1; d_call: NA; cdr3_nt: TGTGCCAGCAGTGAATACAGGGAGCAGTTCTTC; cdr3_aa: CASSEYREQFF
v_call: TRBV7-2; clone_size: NA; j_call: TRBJ2-5; d_call: NA; cdr3_nt: TGTGCCAGCAGCTTAGCGAGATCGGAAAAAGAGACCCAGTACTTC; cdr3_aa: CASSLARSEKETQYF
v_call: TRBV10-2; clone_size: NA; j_call: TRBJ1-2; d_call: NA; cdr3_nt: TGCGCCAGCAGCCCCACAGGAATGGGGTATTCCGGTTGGACCTTC; cdr3_aa: CASSPTGMGYSGWTF
v_call: TRBV27; clone_size: NA; j_call: TRBJ2-2; d_call: TRBD2; cdr3_nt: TGTGCCAGCAGTGGACTAGTCCAAGGAGGGGAGCTGTTTTTT; cdr3_aa: CASSGLVQGGELFF
v_call: TRBV9; clone_size: NA; j_call: TRBJ2-7; d_call: TRBD2; cdr3_nt: TGTGCCAGCAGCACCGGACTAGCGGGATTCTACGAGCAGTACTTC; cdr3_aa: CASSTGLAGFYEQYF
v_call: TRBV10-1; clone_size: NA; j_call: TRBJ2-7; d_call: NA; cdr3_nt: TGCGCCAGCAGCGCGGGCGGCTCCTACGAGCAGTACTTC; cdr3_aa: CASSAGGSYEQYF